This TCR beta chain stems from a study of graft-versus-host responses after intestinal transplantation. Measured with immunoSEQ multiplex PCR; TCRdb has only the in-frame clones, and not every one. The repertoire holds about 100,000 clones, with around nine tenths as singletons. Of note for this clone: The target antigen is unknown.

Study results and limitations: GvH clones appeared in recipient marrow, some first in ileum or blood.

This clonotype was sampled from a human patient who received an intestinal transplant, so some T cells may come from the graft donor. This material consisted of PBMCs, taken around 450 days after intestinal transplant.

CDR3 bases: TGTGCTAGTGGTTTCGCAGGGTTAACCGGGGAGCTGTTTTTT. Amino acids: CASGFAGLTGELFF. This chain uses TRBV12-5 with TRBJ2-2; TRBD1 might be the D (5 bases). The V and J ends lost 3 bases and 5 bases respectively, with 10 bases between them. This CDR3 has 14 amino acids. Germline CDR1 LGHNT, CDR2 FRNRAP.